The clone carrying this T cell receptor (beta chain) has at least ten counts. Authors' data handling: Estimation of nucleated cell counts relied on the amplification of reference gene primers. Data came from immunoSEQ multiplex PCR; TCRdb stores just in-frame clones and leaves some out. The DNA gave D and trimming, while V, J and clone size come from that table. This table holds about 120,000 clones, under 80% found once. CDR1 and CDR2 from the germline V gene are SGHAT and FQNNGV. V was clipped by 5 bases and J by 7 bases; unmatched bases: 7. This CDR3 comprises 14 residues. This sample is drawn from a study of blood T cell repertoires in COVID-19. Looking at the study overall: Spain, Italy and the United States supplied samples that represented acute and convalescent COVID-19. Sample material is recorded as cDNA or gDNA derived from T cells, B-cell-depleted T cells, or PBMCs.

The V and J genes are TRBV11-2 and TRBJ1-2, with 10 bases identical to TRBD1. The source is a man between 65 and 80 years old with acute or convalescent COVID-19. Material: peripheral blood. CDR3 sequence reads: CASSRDRGQGGYTF. The DNA for the CDR3 is TGTGCCAGCAGCCGAGACAGGGGGCAAGGTGGCTACACCTTC.